One and the same sample provided the 22 T cell receptor beta chains below, sequenced in a study of blood T cell repertoires in COVID-19. Some clones are missing from TCRdb's copy, which holds only in-frame ones; the method was immunoSEQ multiplex PCR. The sample yields about 180,000 clones, around 77% seen once. Sequencing was carried out using peripheral blood. The receptors were gathered from a man between 65 and 85 years old with active or convalescent COVID-19.

Only one count was recorded for this clone. The rearrangement uses TRBV7-2 and TRBJ1-5; unclear D gene. There are 16 residues in the CDR3. CDR1 and CDR2 from the germline V gene are SGHTA and FQGNSA. V shed 0 bases and J shed 5 bases, with 14 bases lying between them. The CDR3 DNA is TGTGCCAGCAGCTTAGCTGTTCTGGGCGTGGATCAGCCCCAGCATTTT. It codes for CASSLAVLGVDQPQHF.

The rearrangement links TRBV21-1 to TRBJ2-7; no DNA check was done on the table's D call, TRBD1. TRBV21-1 is designated a pseudogene. CDR3 size: 13 residues. CDR3 nucleotides: TGTGCCAGCAACCGACACAGGGGGTACGAGCAGTACTTC. This sequence encodes CASNRHRGYEQYF.

This chain links TRBV7-6 with TRBJ2-3, with 10 bases lining up with TRBD2. This CDR3 contains 18 residues. Germline V gene data show CDR1 as SGHVS and CDR2 as FNYEAQ. The ends lost 5 bases at V and 4 bases at J; junction bases unmatched: 15. The CDR3: CASSLTSRSGRGADTQYF. CDR3 nucleotides: TGTGCCAGCAGCCTTACGTCTCGAAGCGGGAGGGGCGCAGATACGCAGTATTTT.

This sequence joins TRBV6-5 and TRBJ2-2; TRBD1 matches at 10 bases. This CDR3 contains 15 residues. Germline CDR1 is MNHEY and CDR2 is SVGAGI. V lost 6 bases, J lost 5 bases, and 6 bases stayed unmatched. The CDR3 sequence is CASRPPGQGTGELFF. In nucleotides, the CDR3 is TGTGCCAGCAGGCCACCGGGACAGGGGACCGGGGAGCTGTTTTTT.

The chain carries TRBV7-2 and TRBJ1-4, with no clear D. There are 14 residues in the CDR3. Trimming cost V 1 base and J 8 bases, with 11 bases left between them. In germline, CDR1 is SGHTA, CDR2 FQGNSA. The CDR3 nucleotides read TGTGCCAGCAGCTTAGAGAGGGTGGGAGAAAAACTGTTTTTT. This gives the protein CASSLERVGEKLFF.

This chain links TRBV5-1 with TRBJ1-6, with D perhaps matching TRBD1 (6 bases). Deletions cut 1 base from V and 11 bases from J, with 13 bases between. The CDR3 has 14 amino acids. CDR1 is SGHRS and CDR2 is YFSETQ in the germline V gene. CDR3 sequence (DNA): TGCGCCAGCAGCTTGAGGGGGGCGGGGGCACCCCTCCACTTT. Translated, it gives CASSLRGAGAPLHF.

This clone has only one observation. The chain carries TRBV5-4 and TRBJ1-4; D gene uncertain. This CDR3 comprises 12 residues. Germline V gene sequence: CDR1 SGHNT, CDR2 YYREEE (reference sequence). The V end was cut by 7 bases, the J end by 6 bases, with 10 bases between. CDR3 in DNA: TGTGCCAGCGGGAGGCCGGATGAAAAACTGTTTTTT. It encodes CASGRPDEKLFF.

This chain joins TRBV14 and TRBJ1-2; 7 bases map to TRBD1. V lost 3 bases, J lost 7 bases, and 11 bases stayed unmatched. CDR3 length: 15 amino acids. The V gene's germline CDR1 is SGHDN and CDR2 FVKESK. CDR3 amino acids: CASSHRQGMKSGYTF. DNA for the CDR3: TGTGCCAGCAGCCATCGACAGGGAATGAAGAGTGGCTACACCTTC.

The chain recombines TRBV18 with TRBJ2-6, with 7 positions matching TRBD1. CDR1 is KGHSH and CDR2 is LQKENI in the germline V gene. V trimming: 3 bases; J trimming: 1 base; junction bases outside the gene matches: 6. The CDR3 has 17 residues. The CDR3: CASSPGTVASGANVLTF. The CDR3 nucleotides read TGTGCCAGCTCACCCGGGACAGTCGCTTCTGGGGCCAACGTCCTGACTTTC.

The chain is built from TRBV5-5 and TRBJ2-7, with 12 bases identical to TRBD2. This CDR3 region has 15 residues. The ends lost 3 bases at V and 4 bases at J; junction bases unmatched: 5. Germline V gene data show CDR1 as SGHKS and CDR2 as YYEKEE (reference sequence). The CDR3 DNA is TGTGCCAGCAGCTCCCAAACTAGCGGGGGGTACGAGCAGTACTTC. This translates into CASSSQTSGGYEQYF.

The chain has TRBV5-1 and TRBJ2-7, with a tentative D call TRBD1 (5 bases). The CDR3 is 14 amino acids. Germline V gene data show CDR1 as SGHRS and CDR2 as YFSETQ. V was trimmed by 1 base and J by 5 bases, leaving 13 bases between them. The CDR3 bases are TGCGCCAGCAGCTTGAGTCCCAAAGGGGACGAGCAGTACTTC. It codes for CASSLSPKGDEQYF.

The chain carries TRBV9 and TRBJ1-2; D perhaps matches TRBD1 (6 bases). The CDR3 extends over 15 amino acids. V lost 3 bases, J lost 6 bases, and 18 bases lay in between. Germline CDR1 reads SGDLS; CDR2 reads YYNGEE. This chain's CDR3 is CASSARPQGRDGYTF. CDR3 nucleotides: TGTGCCAGCAGCGCACGGCCACAGGGCCGCGATGGCTACACCTTC.

This chain links TRBV30 with TRBJ2-5, with D possibly being TRBD2 (5 bases). There are 15 residues in the CDR3. Trimming removed 0 bases at V and 5 bases at J, with 16 bases between. The germline CDR1 and CDR2 sequences are GTSNPN and SVGIG (reference sequence). The CDR3 DNA reads TGTGCCTGGAGTGTACTGGGAGAGCGTAAGGAGACCCAGTACTTC. It translates to CAWSVLGERKETQYF.

The CDR3 nucleotides read TGTGCCAGCAGTCCGGAACGGGACAGGGGTTGGAATTCACCCCTCCACTTT. As protein: CASSPERDRGWNSPLHF. The chain employs TRBV27 and TRBJ1-6, with 10 nucleotides matching TRBD1. The CDR3 has 17 residues. The V segment lost 5 bases and the J segment 7 bases; nucleotides outside the gene matches: 11. Looked up from germline, CDR1 is MNHEY and CDR2 is SMNVEV (reference sequence).

The chain employs TRBV10-3 and TRBJ2-3, with D unclear. The germline CDR1 and CDR2 sequences are ENHRY and SYGVKD. Between the trimmed V and J ends, which lost 2 bases and 2 bases, there was a span of 5 bases. The CDR3 extends over 13 amino acids. The CDR3 DNA follows: TGTGCCATCAGTGAGAGCCACACAGATACGCAGTATTTT. Its protein is CAISESHTDTQYF.

The J gene is TRBJ2-3, the V gene TRBV6-5; TRBD1 agrees at 9 bases. Germline lookup yields CDR1 MNHEY and CDR2 SVGAGI. The CDR3 is 14 amino acids. V shed 7 bases and J 4 bases; nucleotides not matched to a gene: 6. The CDR3 bases are TGTGCCAGCAATAGGGGACAGGGACCAGATACGCAGTATTTT. This gives the protein CASNRGQGPDTQYF.

This chain uses TRBV12-2 with TRBJ1-6; whether TRBD1, the table's D call, matches the DNA was not checked. TRBV12-2 is marked as a pseudogene. The CDR3 has 16 amino acids. The CDR3 coding sequence is TGTGCAAGTCGCTTAGCGCACAGGGGATGTAATTCACCCCTCCACTTT. This translates into CASRLAHRGCNSPLHF.

This clone came up a few times. The chain couples TRBV30 to TRBJ1-5; D is possibly TRBD1 (6 bases). This CDR3 has 14 residues. The germline gives CDR1 GTSNPN, CDR2 SVGIG (reference sequence). V was pared by 2 bases and J by 2 bases, with 10 bases between. CDR3 sequence (DNA): TGTGCCTGGAGTCAGGGGTCGGGCAATCAGCCCCAGCATTTT. It yields the protein CAWSQGSGNQPQHF.

The chain links TRBV3-1 (or the pseudogene TRBV3-2) to TRBJ1-4, with TRBD1 identical over 7 bases. Germline V gene lookup returns CDR1 LGHDT and CDR2 YNNKEL (reference sequence). After removal of 1 base from V and 8 bases from J, the junction contained 1 base not matched to a gene. The CDR3 has 13 residues. CDR3 DNA sequence: TGTGCCAGCAGCCAAGGGGGACAGGAAAAACTGTTTTTT. It encodes CASSQGGQEKLFF.

The gene calls are TRBV2 and TRBJ2-7, with a weak D call TRBD2 (5 bases). The CDR3 is 15 residues long. Germline V gene lookup returns CDR1 SNHLY and CDR2 FYNNEI. Trimming left V 8 bases short and J 0 bases short, with 17 bases between. The CDR3 sequence is CASAPGPGSSYEQYF. In nucleotides, the CDR3 is TGTGCCAGCGCTCCCGGTCCGGGGAGCTCCTACGAGCAGTACTTC.

This clone was detected a few times. J is TRBJ2-2 and V is TRBV10-2; the match to TRBD1 covers 8 bases. The CDR3 is made up of 12 amino acids. CDR1 and CDR2 (germline): WSHSY, SAAADI. The V gene end was trimmed by 8 bases and the J gene end by 7 bases; junction bases not matched to a gene: 3. DNA of the CDR3: TGCGCCAGCGGACAGGGCGGCGGGGAGCTGTTTTTT. This codes for CASGQGGGELFF.

The chain couples TRBV6-5 to TRBJ1-5; 11 bases are shared with TRBD1. Germline trimming cut 4 bases from V and 6 bases from J; bases unmatched to any gene: 5. Germline-derived CDR1 and CDR2 are MNHEY and SVGAGI. The CDR3 contains 15 residues. Here the CDR3 DNA reads TGTGCCAGCAGTTCCGGACAGGGGGCCGGTCAGCCCCAGCATTTT. It specifies CASSSGQGAGQPQHF.